The 6 T cell receptor beta chains given below trace back to one sample, sequenced in a study of T-cell memory formation after mild COVID-19. TCRdb re-derived calls from the 5' RACE reads in MiXCR, one entry per CDR3 protein. The repertoire holds around 49,000 distinct CDR3 sequences, with 25% to 30% as singletons. The specimen sequenced was PBMCs or a T cell subset sorted from them (not recorded which). The source is a young man who had mild COVID-19 (a few samples of this study predate the infection). Cell type and time point are not known.

This clonotype showed up just a few times. The rearrangement joins TRBV9 to TRBJ2-7; 7 bases are a match to TRBD2. Per the germline V gene, CDR1 is SGDLS and CDR2 is YYNGEE. The CDR3 is 16 amino acids. Trimming cost V 0 bases and J 5 bases; bases outside gene matches: 11. This CDR3 reads CASSVDSGPLSHEQYF. CDR3 sequence (DNA): TGTGCCAGCAGCGTAGATAGCGGGCCCTTGTCTCACGAGCAGTACTTC.

This chain links TRBV4-1 with TRBJ2-1; possible D gene TRBD1, 6 bases. Trimming left V 4 bases short and J 6 bases short, with 19 bases between. The CDR3 is made up of 16 amino acids. In germline, CDR1 is MGHRA, CDR2 YSYEKL. The CDR3: CASSPQGSRLGNEQFF. As DNA, the CDR3 is TGCGCCAGCAGCCCCCAGGGGTCCCGACTCGGCAATGAGCAGTTCTTC.

This chain links TRBV20-1 with TRBJ1-2, with D maybe TRBD1 (5 bases). V lost 0 bases to trimming and J lost 3 bases, with 14 bases between them. In germline, CDR1 is DFQATT, CDR2 SNEGSKA (reference sequence). This CDR3 contains 15 residues. CDR3 residues: CSARDPRVLDYGYTF. Here the CDR3 DNA reads TGCAGTGCTAGAGATCCCAGGGTTCTAGACTATGGCTACACCTTC.

The chain uses TRBV6-1 and TRBJ1-5; D is ambiguous. V lost 3 bases and J 1 base, leaving 4 bases between the germline ends. CDR1 is MNHNS and CDR2 is SASEGT in the germline V gene. This CDR3 has 13 residues. CDR3 sequence: CASSEGSNQPQHF. Written as DNA, the CDR3 is TGTGCCAGCAGTGAGGGGAGCAATCAGCCCCAGCATTTT.

The J gene is TRBJ1-1, the V gene TRBV19; TRBD1 matches at 7 bases. CDR1 and CDR2 from the germline V gene are LNHDA and SQIVND (reference sequence). The CDR3 covers 14 residues. V trimming: 5 bases; J trimming: 0 bases; junction bases outside the gene matches: 3. The CDR3 bases are TGTGCCAGTAGTTTACAGGGGATGAACACTGAAGCTTTCTTT. Amino acids: CASSLQGMNTEAFF.

This chain links TRBV5-1 with TRBJ1-1; 8 nucleotides match TRBD1. The CDR3 is 14 residues long. Trimming took 2 bases from V and 5 from J; bases not matched to a gene: 5. CDR1 is SGHRS, CDR2 YFSETQ, per germline. CDR3 residues: CASSFQGAVTEAFF. The CDR3 region has the DNA TGCGCCAGCAGCTTCCAGGGGGCTGTTACTGAAGCTTTCTTT.